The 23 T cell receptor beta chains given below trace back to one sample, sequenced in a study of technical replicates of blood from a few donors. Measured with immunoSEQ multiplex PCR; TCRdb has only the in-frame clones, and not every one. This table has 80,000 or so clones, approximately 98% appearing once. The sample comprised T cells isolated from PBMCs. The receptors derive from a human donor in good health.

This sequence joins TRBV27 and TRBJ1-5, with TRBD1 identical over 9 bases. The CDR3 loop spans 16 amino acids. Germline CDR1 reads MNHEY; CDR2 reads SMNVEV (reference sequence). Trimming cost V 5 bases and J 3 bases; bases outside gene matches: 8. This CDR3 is CASSLGQGEYNQPQHF. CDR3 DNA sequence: TGTGCCAGCAGTCTGGGACAGGGAGAATACAATCAGCCCCAGCATTTT.

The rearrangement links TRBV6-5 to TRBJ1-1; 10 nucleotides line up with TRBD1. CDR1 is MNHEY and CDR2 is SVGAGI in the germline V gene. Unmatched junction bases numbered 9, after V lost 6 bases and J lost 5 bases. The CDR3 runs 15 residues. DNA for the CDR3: TGTGCCAGCAGCCGACCCGGACAGGGGGAGACTGAAGCTTTCTTT. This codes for CASSRPGQGETEAFF.

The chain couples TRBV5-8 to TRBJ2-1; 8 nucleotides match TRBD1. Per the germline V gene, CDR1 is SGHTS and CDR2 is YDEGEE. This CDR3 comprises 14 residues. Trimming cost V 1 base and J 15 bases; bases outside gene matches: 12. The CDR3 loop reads CASSLLRGQGLRFF. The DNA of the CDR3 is TGTGCCAGCAGCTTGCTCCGCGGACAGGGTCTTCGGTTCTTC.

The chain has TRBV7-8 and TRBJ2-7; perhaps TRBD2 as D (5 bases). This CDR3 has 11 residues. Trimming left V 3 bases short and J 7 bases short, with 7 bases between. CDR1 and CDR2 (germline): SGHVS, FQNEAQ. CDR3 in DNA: TGTGCCAGCAGCTTCTGGGAGGAGCAGTACTTC. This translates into CASSFWEEQYF.

The CDR3 reads CASSTGGRNEQFF. The CDR3 nucleotides are TGCGCCAGCAGTACAGGGGGCCGCAATGAGCAGTTCTTC. This chain links TRBV10-1 with TRBJ2-1; 9 nucleotides agree with TRBD1. This CDR3 region has 13 residues. Per the germline V gene, CDR1 is WNHNN and CDR2 is SYGVQD (reference sequence). V gave up 5 bases and J gave up 6 bases; unmatched junction bases: 2.

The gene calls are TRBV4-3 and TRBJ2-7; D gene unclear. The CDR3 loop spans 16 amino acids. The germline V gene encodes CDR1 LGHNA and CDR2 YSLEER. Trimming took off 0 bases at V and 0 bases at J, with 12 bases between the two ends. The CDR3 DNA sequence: TGCGCCAGCAGCCAAGATATCACTGTCTTCTCCTACGAGCAGTACTTC. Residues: CASSQDITVFSYEQYF.

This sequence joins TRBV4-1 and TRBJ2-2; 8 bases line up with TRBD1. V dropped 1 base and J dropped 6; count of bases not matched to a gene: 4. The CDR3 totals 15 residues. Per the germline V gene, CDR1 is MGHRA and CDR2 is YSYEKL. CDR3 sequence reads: CASSQGIQGAGELFF. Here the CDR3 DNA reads TGCGCCAGCAGCCAAGGGATACAGGGGGCCGGGGAGCTGTTTTTT.

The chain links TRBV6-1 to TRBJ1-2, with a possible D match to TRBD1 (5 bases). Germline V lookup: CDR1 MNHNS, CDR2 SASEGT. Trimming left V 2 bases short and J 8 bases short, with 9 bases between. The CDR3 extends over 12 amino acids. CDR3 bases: TGTGCCAGCAGTGAACAGGGTGACGGCTACACCTTC. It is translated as CASSEQGDGYTF.

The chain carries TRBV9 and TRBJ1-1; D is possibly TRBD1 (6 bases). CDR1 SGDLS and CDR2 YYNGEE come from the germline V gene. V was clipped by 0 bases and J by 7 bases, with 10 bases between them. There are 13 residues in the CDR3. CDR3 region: CASSVGHRDEAFF. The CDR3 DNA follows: TGTGCCAGCAGCGTAGGTCACAGGGATGAAGCTTTCTTT. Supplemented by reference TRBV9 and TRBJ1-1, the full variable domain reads DSGVTQTPKHLITATGQRVTLRCSPRSGDLSVYWYQQSLDQGLQFLIQYYNGEERAKGNILERFSAQQFPDLHSELNLSSLELGDSALYFCASSVGHRDEAFFGQGTRLTVV.

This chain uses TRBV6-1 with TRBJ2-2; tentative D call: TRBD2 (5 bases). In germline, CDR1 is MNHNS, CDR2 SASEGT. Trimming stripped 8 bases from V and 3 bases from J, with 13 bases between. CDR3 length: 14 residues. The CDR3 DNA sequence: TGTGCCAGCTGCCGAGAGGACTACACCGGGGAGCTGTTTTTT. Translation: CASCREDYTGELFF.

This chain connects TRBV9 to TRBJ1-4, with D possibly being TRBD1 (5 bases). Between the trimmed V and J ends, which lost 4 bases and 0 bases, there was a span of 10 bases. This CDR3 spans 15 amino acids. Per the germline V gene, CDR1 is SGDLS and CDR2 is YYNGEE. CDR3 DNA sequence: TGTGCCAGCAGCCCAGGGACTGCAACTAATGAAAAACTGTTTTTT. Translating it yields CASSPGTATNEKLFF.

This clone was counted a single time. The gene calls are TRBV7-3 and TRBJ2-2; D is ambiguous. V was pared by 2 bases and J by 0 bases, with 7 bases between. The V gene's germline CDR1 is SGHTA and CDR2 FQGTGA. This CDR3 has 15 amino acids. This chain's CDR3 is CASSLVLPNTGELFF. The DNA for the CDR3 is TGTGCCAGCAGCTTAGTGCTACCGAACACCGGGGAGCTGTTTTTT.

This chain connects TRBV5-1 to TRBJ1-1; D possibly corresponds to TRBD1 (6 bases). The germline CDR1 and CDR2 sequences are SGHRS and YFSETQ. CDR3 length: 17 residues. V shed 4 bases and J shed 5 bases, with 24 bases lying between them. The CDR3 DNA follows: TGCGCCAGCAGCGAAGGAATAACCGGGACACGGCTAACTGAAGCTTTCTTT. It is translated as CASSEGITGTRLTEAFF.

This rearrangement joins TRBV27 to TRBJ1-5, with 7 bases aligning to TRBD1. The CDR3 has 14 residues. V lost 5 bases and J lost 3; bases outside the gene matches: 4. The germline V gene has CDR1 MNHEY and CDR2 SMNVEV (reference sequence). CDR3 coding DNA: TGTGCCAGCAGTGGCACAGGGGCCAATCAGCCCCAGCATTTT. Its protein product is CASSGTGANQPQHF.

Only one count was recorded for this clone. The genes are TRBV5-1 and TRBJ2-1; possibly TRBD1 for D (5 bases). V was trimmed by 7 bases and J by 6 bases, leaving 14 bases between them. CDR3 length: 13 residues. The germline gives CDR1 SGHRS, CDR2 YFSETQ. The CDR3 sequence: CASGQTERNEQFF. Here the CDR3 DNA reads TGCGCCAGCGGCCAGACAGAGCGCAATGAGCAGTTCTTC. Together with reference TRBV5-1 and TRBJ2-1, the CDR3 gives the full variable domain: KAGVTQTPRYLIKTRGQQVTLSCSPISGHRSVSWYQQTPGQGLQFLFEYFSETQRNKGNFPGRFSGRQFSNSRSEMNVSTLELGDSALYLCASGQTERNEQFFGPGTRLTVL.

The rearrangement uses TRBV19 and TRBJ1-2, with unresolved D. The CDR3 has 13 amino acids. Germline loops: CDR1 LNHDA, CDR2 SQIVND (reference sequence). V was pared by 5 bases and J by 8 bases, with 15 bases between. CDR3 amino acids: CASSRNREEGYTF. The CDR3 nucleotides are TGTGCCAGTAGTCGGAATCGGGAAGAGGGCTACACCTTC.

The CDR3 spells CASSVSGRADEQYF. In DNA form, the CDR3 reads TGTGCCAGCAGCGTGAGCGGGAGGGCGGACGAGCAGTACTTC. The genes are TRBV9 and TRBJ2-7; 10 nucleotides match TRBD2. The CDR3 contains 14 residues. Germline lookup yields CDR1 SGDLS and CDR2 YYNGEE. V lost 2 bases, J lost 5 bases, and 4 bases stayed unmatched. Full variable domain (outside the CDR3, taken from reference TRBV9 and TRBJ2-7): DSGVTQTPKHLITATGQRVTLRCSPRSGDLSVYWYQQSLDQGLQFLIQYYNGEERAKGNILERFSAQQFPDLHSELNLSSLELGDSALYFCASSVSGRADEQYFGPGTRLTVT.

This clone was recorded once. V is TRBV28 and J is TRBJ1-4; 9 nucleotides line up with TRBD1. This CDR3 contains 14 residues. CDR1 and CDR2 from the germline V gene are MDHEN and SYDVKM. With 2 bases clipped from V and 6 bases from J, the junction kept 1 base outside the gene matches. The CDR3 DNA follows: TGTGCCAGCAGTTTAAGGGACAGGGATGAAAAACTGTTTTTT. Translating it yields CASSLRDRDEKLFF.

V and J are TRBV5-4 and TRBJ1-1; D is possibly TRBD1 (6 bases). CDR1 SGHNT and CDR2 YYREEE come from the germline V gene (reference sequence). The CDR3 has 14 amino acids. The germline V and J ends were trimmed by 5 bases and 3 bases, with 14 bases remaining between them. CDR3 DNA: TGTGCCAGCAGAGGACAGACGGAGCACACTGAAGCTTTCTTT. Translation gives CASRGQTEHTEAFF. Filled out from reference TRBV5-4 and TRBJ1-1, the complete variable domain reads ETGVTQSPTHLIKTRGQQVTLRCSSQSGHNTVSWYQQALGQGPQFIFQYYREEENGRGNFPPRFSGLQFPNYSSELNVNALELDDSALYLCASRGQTEHTEAFFGQGTRLTVV.

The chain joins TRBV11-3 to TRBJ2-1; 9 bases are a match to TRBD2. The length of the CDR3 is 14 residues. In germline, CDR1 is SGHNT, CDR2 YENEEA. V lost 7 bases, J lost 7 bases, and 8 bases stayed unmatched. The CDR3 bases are TGTGCCAGCAACATAGCGGGAGACTGGAATGAGCAGTTCTTC. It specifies CASNIAGDWNEQFF.

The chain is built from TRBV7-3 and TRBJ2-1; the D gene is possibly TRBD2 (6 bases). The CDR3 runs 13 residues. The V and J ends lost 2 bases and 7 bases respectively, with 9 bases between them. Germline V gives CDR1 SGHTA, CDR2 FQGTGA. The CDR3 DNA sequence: TGTGCCAGCAGCTTACACAGCGGGAATGAGCAGTTCTTC. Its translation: CASSLHSGNEQFF.

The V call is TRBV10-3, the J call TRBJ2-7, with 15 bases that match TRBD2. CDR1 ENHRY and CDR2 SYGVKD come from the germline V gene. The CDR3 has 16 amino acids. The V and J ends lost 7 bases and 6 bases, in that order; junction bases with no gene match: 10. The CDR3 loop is CAIKRTSGRAEGEQYF. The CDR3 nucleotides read TGTGCCATCAAACGGACTAGCGGGAGGGCCGAGGGCGAGCAGTACTTC.

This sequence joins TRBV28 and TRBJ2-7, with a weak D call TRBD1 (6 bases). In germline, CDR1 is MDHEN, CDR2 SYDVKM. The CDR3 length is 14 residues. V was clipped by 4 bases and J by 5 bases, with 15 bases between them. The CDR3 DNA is TGTGCCAGCAGTTCACCGGACAGCTTCGACGAGCAGTACTTC. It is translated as CASSSPDSFDEQYF.